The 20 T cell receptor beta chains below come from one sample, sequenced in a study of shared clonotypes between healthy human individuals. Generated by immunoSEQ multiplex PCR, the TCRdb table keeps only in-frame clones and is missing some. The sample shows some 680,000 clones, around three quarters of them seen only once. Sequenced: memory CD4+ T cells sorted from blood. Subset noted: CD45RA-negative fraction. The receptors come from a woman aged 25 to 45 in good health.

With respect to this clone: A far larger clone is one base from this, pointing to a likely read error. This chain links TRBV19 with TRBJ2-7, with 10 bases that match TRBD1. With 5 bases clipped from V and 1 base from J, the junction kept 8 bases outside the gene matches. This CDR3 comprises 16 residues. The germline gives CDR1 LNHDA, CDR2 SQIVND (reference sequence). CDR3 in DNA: TGTGCCAGTAGTTCACCCGGGGACAGGGGTTCCTACGAGCAGTACTTC. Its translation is CASSSPGDRGSYEQYF. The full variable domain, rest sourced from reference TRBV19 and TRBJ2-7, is DGGITQSPKYLFRKEGQNVTLSCEQNLNHDAMYWYRQDPGQGLRLIYYSQIVNDFQKGDIAEGYSVSREKKESFPLTVTSAQKNPTAFYLCASSSPGDRGSYEQYFGPGTRLTVT.

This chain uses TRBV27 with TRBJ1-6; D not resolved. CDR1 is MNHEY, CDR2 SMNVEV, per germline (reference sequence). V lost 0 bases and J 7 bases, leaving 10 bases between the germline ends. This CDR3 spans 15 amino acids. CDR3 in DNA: TGTGCCAGCAGTTTATCAGGGTGGGAAAATTCACCCCTCCACTTT. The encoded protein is CASSLSGWENSPLHF.

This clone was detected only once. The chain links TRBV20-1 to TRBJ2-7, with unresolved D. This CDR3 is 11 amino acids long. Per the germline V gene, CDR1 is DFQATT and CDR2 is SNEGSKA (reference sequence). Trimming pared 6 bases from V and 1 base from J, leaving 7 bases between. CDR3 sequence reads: CSAPESYEQYF. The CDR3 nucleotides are TGCAGTGCCCCGGAGTCCTACGAGCAGTACTTC.

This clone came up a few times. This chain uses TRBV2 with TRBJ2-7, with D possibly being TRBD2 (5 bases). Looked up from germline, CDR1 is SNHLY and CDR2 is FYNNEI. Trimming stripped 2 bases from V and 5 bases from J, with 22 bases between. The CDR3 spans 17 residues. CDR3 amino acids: CASSEFPPREGPDEQYF. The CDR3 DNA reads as TGTGCCAGCAGTGAATTTCCCCCAAGAGAGGGTCCGGACGAGCAGTACTTC. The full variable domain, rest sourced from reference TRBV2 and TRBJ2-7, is EPEVTQTPSHQVTQMGQEVILRCVPISNHLYFYWYRQILGQKVEFLVSFYNNEISEKSEIFDDQFSVERPDGSNFTLKIRSTKLEDSAMYFCASSEFPPREGPDEQYFGPGTRLTVT.

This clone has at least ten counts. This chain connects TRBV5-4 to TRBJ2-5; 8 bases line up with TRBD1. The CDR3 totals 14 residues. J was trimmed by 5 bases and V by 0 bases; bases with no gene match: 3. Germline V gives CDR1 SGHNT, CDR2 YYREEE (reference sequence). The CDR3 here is CASSLDYRGETQYF. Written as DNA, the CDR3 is TGTGCCAGCAGCTTGGATTACAGGGGGGAGACCCAGTACTTC. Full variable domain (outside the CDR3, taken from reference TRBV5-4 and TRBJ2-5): ETGVTQSPTHLIKTRGQQVTLRCSSQSGHNTVSWYQQALGQGPQFIFQYYREEENGRGNFPPRFSGLQFPNYSSELNVNALELDDSALYLCASSLDYRGETQYFGPGTRLLVL.

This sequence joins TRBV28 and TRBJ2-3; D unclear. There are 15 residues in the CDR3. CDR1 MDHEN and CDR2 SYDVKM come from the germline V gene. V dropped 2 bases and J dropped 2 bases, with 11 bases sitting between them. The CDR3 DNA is TGTGCCAGCAGTTTAGTAAACAGAAACACAGATACGCAGTATTTT. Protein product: CASSLVNRNTDTQYF.

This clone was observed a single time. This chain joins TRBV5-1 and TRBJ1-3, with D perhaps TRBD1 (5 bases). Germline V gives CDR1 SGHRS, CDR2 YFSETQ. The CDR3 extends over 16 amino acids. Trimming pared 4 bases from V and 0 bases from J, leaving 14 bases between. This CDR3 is CASSIGTPSSGNTIYF. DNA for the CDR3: TGCGCCAGCAGCATAGGGACTCCAAGCTCTGGAAACACCATATATTTT.

Written as DNA, the CDR3 is TGTGCCAGCAGGGGTAGACAGAAACATCAGCCCCAGCATTTT. This sequence encodes CASRGRQKHQPQHF. V is TRBV28 and J is TRBJ1-5, with TRBD1 as a possible D gene (5 bases). CDR3 length: 14 residues. From germline, CDR1 is MDHEN and CDR2 SYDVKM. Deletions cut 6 bases from V and 5 bases from J, with 14 bases between.

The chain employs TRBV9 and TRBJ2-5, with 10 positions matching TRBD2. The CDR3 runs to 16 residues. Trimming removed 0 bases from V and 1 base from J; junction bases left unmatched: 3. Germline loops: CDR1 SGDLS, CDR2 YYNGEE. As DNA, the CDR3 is TGTGCCAGCAGCGTAGGTCTAGCGGGAGTCCAAGAGACCCAGTACTTC. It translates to CASSVGLAGVQETQYF.

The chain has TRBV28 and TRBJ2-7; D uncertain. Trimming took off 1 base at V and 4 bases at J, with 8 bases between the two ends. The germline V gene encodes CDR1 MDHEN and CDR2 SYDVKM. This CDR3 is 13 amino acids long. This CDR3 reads CASSLYLLYEQYF. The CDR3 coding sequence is TGTGCCAGCAGTTTATATTTGTTGTACGAGCAGTACTTC.

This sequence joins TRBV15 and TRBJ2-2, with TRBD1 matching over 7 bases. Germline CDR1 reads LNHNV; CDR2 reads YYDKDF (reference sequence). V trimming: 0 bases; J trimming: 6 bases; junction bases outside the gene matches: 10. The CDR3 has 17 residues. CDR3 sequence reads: CATSRDRAGGYSGELFF. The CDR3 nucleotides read TGTGCCACCAGCAGAGATCGGGCAGGGGGATATTCCGGGGAGCTGTTTTTT.

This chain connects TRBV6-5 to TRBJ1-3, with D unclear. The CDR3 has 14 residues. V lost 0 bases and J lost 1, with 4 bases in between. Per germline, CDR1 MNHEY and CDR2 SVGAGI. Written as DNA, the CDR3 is TGTGCCAGCAGTTACTCGCGGTCTGGAAACACCATATATTTT. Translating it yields CASSYSRSGNTIYF.

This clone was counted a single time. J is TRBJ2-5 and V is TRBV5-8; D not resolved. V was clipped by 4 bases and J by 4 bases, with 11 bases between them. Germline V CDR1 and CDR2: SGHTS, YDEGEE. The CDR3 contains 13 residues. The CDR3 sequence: CASSPRLVETQYF. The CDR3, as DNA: TGTGCCAGCAGCCCGCGGTTAGTAGAGACCCAGTACTTC. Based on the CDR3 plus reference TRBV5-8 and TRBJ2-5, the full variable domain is EAGVTQSPTHLIKTRGQQATLRCSPISGHTSVYWYQQALGLGLQFLLWYDEGEERNRGNFPPRFSGRQFPNYSSELNVNALELEDSALYLCASSPRLVETQYFGPGTRLLVL.

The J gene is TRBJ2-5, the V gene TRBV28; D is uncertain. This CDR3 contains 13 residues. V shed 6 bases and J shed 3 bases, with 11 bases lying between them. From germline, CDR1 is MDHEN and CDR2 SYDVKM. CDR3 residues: CASSQKFKETQYF. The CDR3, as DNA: TGTGCCAGCAGCCAAAAATTCAAAGAGACCCAGTACTTC. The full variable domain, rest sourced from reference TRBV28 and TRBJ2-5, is DVKVTQSSRYLVKRTGEKVFLECVQDMDHENMFWYRQDPGLGLRLIYFSYDVKMKEKGDIPEGYSVSREKKERFSLILESASTNQTSMYLCASSQKFKETQYFGPGTRLLVL.

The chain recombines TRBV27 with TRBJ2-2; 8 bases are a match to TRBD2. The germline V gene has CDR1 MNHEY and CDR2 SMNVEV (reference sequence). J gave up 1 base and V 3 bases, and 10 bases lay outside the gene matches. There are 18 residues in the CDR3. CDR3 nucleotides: TGTGCCAGCAGTTTGGAGGGGAAGGCGGGAGGGAACACCGGGGAGCTGTTTTTT. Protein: CASSLEGKAGGNTGELFF.

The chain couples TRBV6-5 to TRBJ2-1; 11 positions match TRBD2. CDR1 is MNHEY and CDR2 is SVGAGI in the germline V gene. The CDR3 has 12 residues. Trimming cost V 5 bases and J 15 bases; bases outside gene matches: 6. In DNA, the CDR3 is TGTGCCAGCAGTCCCCCTAGCGGGAGGAGGTTCTTC. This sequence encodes CASSPPSGRRFF.

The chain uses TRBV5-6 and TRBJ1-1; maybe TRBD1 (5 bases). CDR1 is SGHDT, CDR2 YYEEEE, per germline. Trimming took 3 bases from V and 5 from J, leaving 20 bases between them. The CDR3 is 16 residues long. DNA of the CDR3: TGTGCCAGCAGCTACCGGGCCAGCGGCCGGGGGACTGAAGCTTTCTTT. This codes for CASSYRASGRGTEAFF.

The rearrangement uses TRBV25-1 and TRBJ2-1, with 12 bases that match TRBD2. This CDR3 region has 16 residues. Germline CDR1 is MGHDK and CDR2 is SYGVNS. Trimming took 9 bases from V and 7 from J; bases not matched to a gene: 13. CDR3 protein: CASAGGGTSGQNEQFF. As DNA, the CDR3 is TGTGCCAGTGCCGGTGGGGGGACTAGCGGGCAAAATGAGCAGTTCTTC.

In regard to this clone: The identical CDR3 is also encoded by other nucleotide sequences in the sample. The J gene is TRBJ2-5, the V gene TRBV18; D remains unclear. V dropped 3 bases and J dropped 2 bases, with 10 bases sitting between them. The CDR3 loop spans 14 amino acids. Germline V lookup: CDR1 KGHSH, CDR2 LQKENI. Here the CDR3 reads CASSPDRVQETQYF. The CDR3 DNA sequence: TGTGCCAGCTCACCCGATCGGGTACAAGAGACCCAGTACTTC.

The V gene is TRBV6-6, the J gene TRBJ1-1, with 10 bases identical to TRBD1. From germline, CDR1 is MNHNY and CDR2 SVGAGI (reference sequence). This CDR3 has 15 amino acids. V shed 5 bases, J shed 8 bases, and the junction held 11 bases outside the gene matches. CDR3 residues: CASSTLGQGVSEAFF. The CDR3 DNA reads TGTGCCAGCAGTACCTTAGGACAGGGGGTATCCGAAGCTTTCTTT.